In this sample, the clone carrying this TCR beta chain turned up many times. Germline V CDR1 and CDR2: SGDLS, YYNGEE. The CDR3 contains 16 residues. The V and J ends lost 1 base and 0 bases respectively, with 11 bases between them. The library labeled individual cDNA molecules by adding unique molecular identifiers to them. One entry per CDR3 protein results from TCRdb running MiXCR on the RACE reads. The sample holds under 70,000 distinct CDR3 sequences; about 11% are singletons and the top ten take approximately 4%. The source of the sample is a study of human T cells and chemical hapten exposure. Time point of the sample: pre-sensitization, week 0. As to treatment: therapeutic diphenylcyclopropenone sensitization with weekly scalp DPC.

V usage is TRBV9 and J usage is TRBJ1-3, with unresolved D. This TCR came from a woman aged 40 to 49 with alopecia areata. Some clones in this sample may be carry-over from other donors' samples. Source: whole blood, taken in connection with sensitization to the hapten diphenylcyclopropenone (DPC). CDR3 nucleotide sequence: TGTGCCAGCAGCGTATATGACGAGACCTCTGGAAACACCATATATTTT. This codes for CASSVYDETSGNTIYF.